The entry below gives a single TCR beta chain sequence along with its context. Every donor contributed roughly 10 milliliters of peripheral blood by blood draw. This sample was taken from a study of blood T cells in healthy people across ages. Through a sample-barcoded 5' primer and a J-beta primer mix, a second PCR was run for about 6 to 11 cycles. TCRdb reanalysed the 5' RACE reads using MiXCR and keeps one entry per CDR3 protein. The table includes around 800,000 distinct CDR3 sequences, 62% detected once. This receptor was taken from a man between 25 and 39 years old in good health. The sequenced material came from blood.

The DNA for the CDR3 is TGTGCCAGCAGTTTGCACGACAACGGGTATTCACCCCTCCACTTT. Protein product: CASSLHDNGYSPLHF. The V and J genes are TRBV28 and TRBJ1-6; D remains ambiguous. Looked up from germline, CDR1 is MDHEN and CDR2 is SYDVKM. V was trimmed by 3 bases and J by 8 bases, leaving 14 bases between them. CDR3 length: 15 amino acids.